This TCR beta chain derives from a study of T cell responses to AZD1222 COVID-19 vaccine (dated by TCRdb to 2020 to 2023). Regarding the complete study: A total of 233 trial participants underwent TCR sequencing, of whom under 220 had received two doses of AZD1222 and around 25 had received two doses of the MenACWY control vaccine. Trial participants were enrolled into age subgroups of 18-55, 56-69 and 70-plus years, which contained approximately 150, 28 and 58 TCR-sequenced participants, respectively. Study-level results and caveats: Participants were mostly white British and included more females than males, and it was suggested by the authors that clonal diversity may have been underestimated. Nearly half of unique spike-specific TCRs reportedly recognized epitopes outside regions mutated in the B.1.351 and B.1.1.7 variants. No day 14 peak-response samples were available, so repertoires were characterized only after the peak T cell response. Vaccine-associated CD4 TCRs spanned the whole spike protein, with dominant responses in regions 160-218 and 743-854. Spike-specific TCR breadth and depth rose significantly after two AZD1222 doses compared with day 0 and with MenACWY recipients. In the small 56-69-year group, the increase in depth fell short of significance, most likely because of low power. Conclusions about previously exposed vaccinees are limited, since just five or six AZD1222 recipients were seropositive for SARS-CoV-2 at baseline.

The CDR3 regions of human TCRbeta chains were analyzed by immunosequencing. Regarding the original processing steps: Repertoire TCRs were checked for matches against a reference library of SARS-CoV-2-specific TCRs that had been generated using the MIRA antigen-specificity platform. Breadth was defined as the fraction of unique TCRs that were SARS-CoV-2-associated. Depth was defined as the fraction of total T cells that were SARS-CoV-2-associated. Using the MIRA data, each spike-specific TCR was mapped to the spike region that the TCR reacts to and placed in a CD4 or CD8 class. Log10-transformed breadth and depth values were compared by one-way ANOVA with Sidak's multiple comparisons tests. Imported from immuneACCESS, the table was reduced by TCRdb to in-frame sequences with V and J called. These copies leave out some clones; in studies compared against another copy, an unresolved V gene accounts for under half, and the cause of the remainder is not known. V, J and clone size reflect that table, while D and trimming were determined from the DNA. This sample gives tens of thousands of clones in total; about 92% of them show up just once. The ten largest clones take up approximately 4.5% of the sample.

The CDR3 sequence holds 16 residues, the cysteine and phenylalanine included. The retained sequence is limited to the CDR3, 48 bases, with the frame set at the first base. Relative to germline, V is 1 base shorter and J is 0 bases shorter, with 7 bases between their ends. The germline V gene sets CDR1 to SNHLY and CDR2 to FYNNEI. The meaning of the sample's time point label: about 28 days (+/-7) after the second vaccine dose. AZD1222 recipients with second doses at about 4 weeks or about 12 weeks were pooled, because spike-specific TCR depth and breadth did not differ between schedules. Vaccinee samples came from UK trials COV001 and COV002, including a single-blind randomized controlled phase 2/3 trial of AZD1222 (ChAdOx1 nCoV-19) in healthy adults. For TCRbeta chain sequencing, PBMC samples were collected from trial participants at day 0 and at day 28 after the second dose. Of note for this clone: The clone's antigen remains unknown. No per-base quality is available; no much larger clone lies one base away.

The sample here was peripheral blood, taken 28 days after the second AZD1222 dose. This TCR came from an adult who received the AZD1222 COVID-19 vaccine. The chain uses TRBV2 and TRBJ1-6, with no confident D gene call. DNA sequence: TGTGCCAGCAGTGAAGGGGAGGGCTCCTATAATTCACCCCTCCACTTT. This encodes CASSEGEGSYNSPLHF. The variable domain in full, with residues beyond the CDR3 obtained from the reference TRBV2 and TRBJ1-6 genes, is EPEVTQTPSHQVTQMGQEVILRCVPISNHLYFYWYRQILGQKVEFLVSFYNNEISEKSEIFDDQFSVERPDGSNFTLKIRSTKLEDSAMYFCASSEGEGSYNSPLHFGNGTRLTVT.